Here is one T cell receptor beta chain with its context. As yet, its antigen is unknown. The protocol was immunoSEQ multiplex PCR, while the TCRdb copy is restricted to in-frame clones and leaves out a portion. The sample holds about 330,000 clones, under 90% seen once. The data are from a study of Ad26.COV2.S vaccination and SARS-CoV-2 variants. In the study overall: Recipients of Ad26.COV2.S got it intramuscularly, once or twice 56 days apart.

Findings of the study overall: Vaccine recipients and placebo recipients showed similar non-spike TCR breadth. Measures of TCR breadth and depth may have fallen short of total T cell responses.

As for treatment: over 15 received Ad26.COV2.S at low or high dose, single or two shots; about 5 received placebo; per-sample allocation not given. Following the first vaccine or placebo injection, samples were taken on day 63. Germline V gives CDR1 SEHNR, CDR2 FQNEAQ (reference sequence). The CDR3 extends over 16 amino acids. V was cut by 6 bases and J by 1 base, with 16 bases left in between. Sequences were derived from peripheral blood, sampled in a trial of Ad26.COV2.S vaccine versus placebo. The sequence derives from a person aged 18 to 59 who received the Ad26.COV2.S COVID-19 vaccine or a placebo. This chain links TRBV7-9 with TRBJ1-5, with D maybe TRBD1 (5 bases). CDR3 protein: CASSSTRGLSNQPQHF. CDR3 nucleotide sequence: TGTGCCAGCAGTTCTACGCGGGGGTTGAGCAATCAGCCCCAGCATTTT.